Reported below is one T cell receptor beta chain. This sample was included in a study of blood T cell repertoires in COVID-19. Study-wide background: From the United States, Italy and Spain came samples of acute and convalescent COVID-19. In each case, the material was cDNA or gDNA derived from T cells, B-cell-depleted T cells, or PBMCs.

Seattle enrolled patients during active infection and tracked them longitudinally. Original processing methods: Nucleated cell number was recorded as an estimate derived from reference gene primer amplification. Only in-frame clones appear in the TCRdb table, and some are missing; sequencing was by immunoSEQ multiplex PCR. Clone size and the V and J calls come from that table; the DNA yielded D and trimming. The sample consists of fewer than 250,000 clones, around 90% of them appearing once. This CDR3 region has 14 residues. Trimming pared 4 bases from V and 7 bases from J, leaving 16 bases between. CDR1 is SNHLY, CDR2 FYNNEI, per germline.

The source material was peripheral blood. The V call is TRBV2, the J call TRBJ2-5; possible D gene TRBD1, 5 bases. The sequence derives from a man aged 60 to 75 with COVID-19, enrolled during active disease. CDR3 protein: CASSAPEARGTQYF. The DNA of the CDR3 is TGTGCCAGCAGTGCCCCTGAGGCAAGGGGGACCCAGTACTTC. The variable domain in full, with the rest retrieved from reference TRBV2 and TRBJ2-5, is EPEVTQTPSHQVTQMGQEVILRCVPISNHLYFYWYRQILGQKVEFLVSFYNNEISEKSEIFDDQFSVERPDGSNFTLKIRSTKLEDSAMYFCASSAPEARGTQYFGPGTRLLVL.